These 13 T cell receptor beta chains were sequenced from one sample in a study of shared clonotypes between healthy human individuals (dated by TCRdb to about 2020). Libraries were made using the immunoSEQ multiplex PCR assay. The source is immuneACCESS, and TCRdb retained only in-frame sequences with V and J called. Part of the clones is not carried over; for the studies checked, unresolved V genes explain less than half of this, and the remainder is unexplained. The sample has some 2,000,000 clones on record, approximately 95% of them singletons. The ten biggest clones cover 1.1% of the sample. CD8 naive samples were CD45RO-negative cells positively selected for CCR7, giving a CD45RA+CCR7+ population that excluded TemRA cells. Specimen: naive CD8+ T cells sorted from blood. The meaning of the sample's cell subset or site label: CD45RA+CCR7+. All receptors come from a man between 18 and 35 years old in good health.

The V gene is TRBV4-3, the J gene TRBJ1-1; no definite D call. Germline-derived CDR1 and CDR2 are LGHNA and YSLEER. The CDR3 totals 15 residues. Trimming removed 1 base at V and 0 bases at J, with 9 bases between. The CDR3: CASSQAIAMNTEAFF. For the CDR3, the DNA is TGCGCCAGCAGCCAAGCAATTGCGATGAACACTGAAGCTTTCTTT.

The chain recombines TRBV30 with TRBJ1-1; D unresolved. V was clipped by 4 bases and J by 4 bases, with 19 bases between them. The length of the CDR3 is 15 residues. CDR1 is GTSNPN and CDR2 is SVGIG in the germline V gene (reference sequence). DNA for the CDR3: TGTGCCTGGACTCACTCAGCCCCAGGCATCACTGAAGCTTTCTTT. Its translation is CAWTHSAPGITEAFF. Full variable domain (outside the CDR3, taken from reference TRBV30 and TRBJ1-1): SQTIHQWPATLVQPVGSPLSLECTVEGTSNPNLYWYRQAAGRGLQLLFYSVGIGQISSEVPQNLSASRPQDRQFILSSKKLLLSDSGFYLCAWTHSAPGITEAFFGQGTRLTVV.

This clone was detected only once. The chain combines TRBV27 with TRBJ2-2, with 7 bases aligning to TRBD2. The CDR3 is 15 amino acids. The V gene end was trimmed by 5 bases and the J gene end by 0 bases; junction bases not matched to a gene: 3. CDR1 is MNHEY and CDR2 is SMNVEV in the germline V gene (reference sequence). The CDR3 region has the DNA TGTGCCAGCAGTACTGGGACTACGAACACCGGGGAGCTGTTTTTT. Its protein product is CASSTGTTNTGELFF.

For this clone: Compared with germline, one end of the junction differs, possibly owing to a read error. The V and J genes are TRBV10-2 and TRBJ1-1; TRBD1 agrees at 8 bases. This CDR3 comprises 12 residues. Germline V gene lookup returns CDR1 WSHSY and CDR2 SAAADI. The CDR3 sequence is CASSETGQAHHF. CDR3 DNA sequence: TGCGCCAGCAGTGAGACGGGACAGGCCCACCACTTT.

The V and J genes are TRBV27 and TRBJ1-2; weak D call: TRBD1 (5 bases). There are 12 residues in the CDR3. Germline lookup yields CDR1 MNHEY and CDR2 SMNVEV (reference sequence). V lost 7 bases, J lost 7 bases, and 13 bases lay in between. CDR3 sequence reads: CASMGVGLGYTF. The CDR3 bases are TGTGCCAGCATGGGGGTAGGGCTTGGCTACACCTTC.

This clone appeared once. V gene TRBV4-1 combines with J gene TRBJ2-7, with 7 nucleotides matching TRBD1. This CDR3 is 14 amino acids long. CDR1 is MGHRA and CDR2 is YSYEKL in the germline V gene. V shed 4 bases, J shed 4 bases, and the junction held 7 bases outside the gene matches. In DNA form, the CDR3 reads TGCGCCAGCAGCCCGGGACAGCAAGGATACGAGCAGTACTTC. It specifies CASSPGQQGYEQYF.

This chain's CDR3 is CASSTLGGQTQYF. CDR3 DNA: TGTGCCAGCAGTACTCTAGGGGGTCAGACCCAGTACTTC. The chain recombines TRBV27 with TRBJ2-5; maybe TRBD1 (6 bases). The CDR3 length is 13 residues. CDR1 and CDR2 (germline): MNHEY, SMNVEV (reference sequence). V was cut by 5 bases and J by 6 bases, with 13 bases left in between.

The rearrangement links TRBV12-5 to TRBJ2-3; D is uncertain. Trimming pared 2 bases from V and 1 base from J, leaving 10 bases between. Germline CDR1 LGHNT, CDR2 FRNRAP. This CDR3 comprises 15 residues. This CDR3 reads CASGLTNEGTDTQYF. CDR3 DNA: TGTGCTAGTGGTTTGACTAACGAAGGCACAGATACGCAGTATTTT.

The V gene is TRBV28, the J gene TRBJ2-5; D possibly matches TRBD1 or TRBD2 (5 bases each). CDR1 and CDR2 (germline): MDHEN, SYDVKM. The CDR3 sequence is 13 residues long. The V gene lost 5 bases and the J gene lost 4 bases, with 11 bases spanning the gap. The CDR3 loop reads CASSPGTPETQYF. Here the CDR3 DNA reads TGTGCCAGCAGTCCGGGGACGCCAGAGACCCAGTACTTC.

This clone turned up a few times. Additional DNA sequences in this sample encode the identical CDR3. This rearrangement joins TRBV30 to TRBJ1-1; D unresolved. CDR1 and CDR2 from the germline V gene are GTSNPN and SVGIG (reference sequence). The ends were cut back, 0 bases at V and 0 bases at J, with 5 bases in the middle. The CDR3 is 13 residues long. CDR3 sequence reads: CAWSVMVNTEAFF. In DNA form, the CDR3 reads TGTGCCTGGAGTGTGATGGTGAACACTGAAGCTTTCTTT. Complete variable domain (other parts from reference TRBV30 and TRBJ1-1): SQTIHQWPATLVQPVGSPLSLECTVEGTSNPNLYWYRQAAGRGLQLLFYSVGIGQISSEVPQNLSASRPQDRQFILSSKKLLLSDSGFYLCAWSVMVNTEAFFGQGTRLTVV.

This chain uses TRBV7-2 with TRBJ2-1; perhaps TRBD1 as D (5 bases). This CDR3 comprises 16 residues. Looked up from germline, CDR1 is SGHTA and CDR2 is FQGNSA. V lost 1 base and J 6 bases, leaving 16 bases between the germline ends. The CDR3 DNA follows: TGTGCCAGCAGCTTAGTAGGCAGGGTCTTTATCAATGAGCAGTTCTTC. Its translation: CASSLVGRVFINEQFF.

This rearrangement joins TRBV2 to TRBJ2-6; D is uncertain. Germline loops: CDR1 SNHLY, CDR2 FYNNEI. The CDR3 has 12 amino acids. The V gene lost 10 bases and the J gene lost 4 bases, with 8 bases spanning the gap. The CDR3 loop reads CANLRGANVLTF. The CDR3 DNA sequence: TGTGCCAACCTTCGGGGGGCCAACGTCCTGACTTTC.

This chain joins TRBV7-9 and TRBJ2-2; a weak D match, TRBD2 (5 bases). Looked up from germline, CDR1 is SEHNR and CDR2 is FQNEAQ (reference sequence). Trimming took off 1 base at V and 0 bases at J, with 15 bases between the two ends. The CDR3 extends over 18 amino acids. The CDR3 loop reads CASSLVPLEAANTGELFF. For the CDR3, the DNA is TGTGCCAGCAGCTTAGTACCCTTGGAGGCGGCGAACACCGGGGAGCTGTTTTTT.